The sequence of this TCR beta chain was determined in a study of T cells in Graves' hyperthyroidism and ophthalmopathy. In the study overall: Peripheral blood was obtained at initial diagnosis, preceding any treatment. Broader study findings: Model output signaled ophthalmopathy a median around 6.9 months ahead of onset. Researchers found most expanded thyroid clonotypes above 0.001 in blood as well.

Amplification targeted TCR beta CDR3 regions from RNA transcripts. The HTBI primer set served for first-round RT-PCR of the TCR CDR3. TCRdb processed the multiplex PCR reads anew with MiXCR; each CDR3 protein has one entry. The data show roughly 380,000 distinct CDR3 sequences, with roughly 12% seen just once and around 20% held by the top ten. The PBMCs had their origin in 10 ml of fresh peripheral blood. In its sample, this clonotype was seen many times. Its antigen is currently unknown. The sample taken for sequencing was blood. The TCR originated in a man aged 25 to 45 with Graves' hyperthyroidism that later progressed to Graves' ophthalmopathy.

The CDR3 region has the DNA TGTGCCATGTCAAGGACATTGACGGGGGAGCAGTACTTC. It translates to CAMSRTLTGEQYF. The chain employs TRBV28 and TRBJ2-7; D may be TRBD1 or TRBD2 (5 bases each). Trimming shortened V by 10 bases and J by 7 bases, and 20 bases separated the two germline ends. The CDR3 spans 13 residues. Looked up from germline, CDR1 is MDHEN and CDR2 is SYDVKM.